This TCR beta chain was obtained from a study of T cell repertoires in cytomegalovirus infection. Overall study: The study used recently identified HLA-C-restricted and well-studied HLA-B-restricted CMV epitopes. It was the public TCR beta signatures that indicated both CMV infection and matching HLA type. Overall study results and limits: Within the response measured ex vivo, HLA-C-restricted CMV-specific TCR beta clonotypes were dominant. Accumulated public TCR beta family frequency recognized individuals carrying CMV together with the relevant HLA.

Each CDR3 protein is one row after TCRdb ran MiXCR on the reads. Seen here are about a million distinct CDR3 sequences, approximately 31% observed once, and the top ten hold over 10%. Germline V gene data show CDR1 as WSHSY and CDR2 as SAAADI. The V segment lost 2 bases and the J segment 4 bases; nucleotides outside the gene matches: 3. CDR3 length: 14 amino acids. Remarks on this clonotype: Its antigen is as yet unknown.

This clonotype was obtained from a human donor in good health (CMV status not recorded). Some clones in this sample may be carry-over from other donors' samples. The specimen comprised cultured CD8+ T cells from PBMCs, sampled from culture after CMV antigen stimulation. The J gene is TRBJ1-1, the V gene TRBV10-2; TRBD1 agrees at 8 bases. CDR3 residues: CASSEAGGFTEAFF. CDR3 sequence (DNA): TGCGCCAGCAGTGAGGCAGGGGGCTTCACTGAAGCTTTCTTT.